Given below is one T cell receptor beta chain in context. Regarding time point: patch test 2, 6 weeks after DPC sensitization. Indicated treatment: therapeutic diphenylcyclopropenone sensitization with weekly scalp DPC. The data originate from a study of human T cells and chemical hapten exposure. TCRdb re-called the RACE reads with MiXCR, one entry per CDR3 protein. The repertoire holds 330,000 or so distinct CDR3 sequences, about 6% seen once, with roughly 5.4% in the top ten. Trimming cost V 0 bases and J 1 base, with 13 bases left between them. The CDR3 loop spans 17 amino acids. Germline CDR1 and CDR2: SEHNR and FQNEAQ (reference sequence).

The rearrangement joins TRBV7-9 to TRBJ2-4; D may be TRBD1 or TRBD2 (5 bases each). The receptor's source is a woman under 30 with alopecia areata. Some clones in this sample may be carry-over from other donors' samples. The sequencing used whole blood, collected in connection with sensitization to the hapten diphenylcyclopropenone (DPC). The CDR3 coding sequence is TGTGCCAGCAGCTTAGCGCTTGGCAGGGAGGCCAAAAACATTCAGTACTTC. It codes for CASSLALGREAKNIQYF.